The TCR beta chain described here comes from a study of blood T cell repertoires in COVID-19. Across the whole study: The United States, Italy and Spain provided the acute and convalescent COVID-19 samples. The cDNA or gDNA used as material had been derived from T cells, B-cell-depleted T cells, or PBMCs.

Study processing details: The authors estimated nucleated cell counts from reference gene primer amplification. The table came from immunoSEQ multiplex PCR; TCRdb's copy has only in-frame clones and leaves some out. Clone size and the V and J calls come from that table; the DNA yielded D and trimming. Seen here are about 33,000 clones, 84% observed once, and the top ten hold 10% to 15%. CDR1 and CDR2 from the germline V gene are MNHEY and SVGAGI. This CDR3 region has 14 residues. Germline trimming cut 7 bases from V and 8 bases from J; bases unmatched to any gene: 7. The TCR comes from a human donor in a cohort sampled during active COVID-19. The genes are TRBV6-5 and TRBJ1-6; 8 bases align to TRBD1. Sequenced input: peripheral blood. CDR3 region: CASKGTGGDSPLHF. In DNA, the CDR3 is TGTGCCAGCAAGGGGACAGGCGGCGATTCACCCCTCCACTTT.